The source of this T cell receptor beta chain is a study of T cell repertoires in cytomegalovirus infection (dated 2019 in TCRdb). About the full investigation: Because public TCR beta signatures pointed to carriage of CMV infection together with the matching HLA type, the HLA type of each donor mattered for the analysis. The full study reports these points: In both this cohort and an independent approximately 400-donor cohort, the cumulative frequency of public TCR beta family members distinguished carriers of CMV infection plus the relevant HLA type. The ex vivo response was dominated by HLA-C-restricted CMV-specific TCR beta clonotypes, which also provided the single most frequent clonotype in two of eight donors.

The germline V gene provides CDR1 SGHVS and CDR2 FQNEAQ. From the cysteine up to the phenylalanine, the CDR3 has a length of 18 residues. Kept here is only the CDR3 DNA, which spans 54 bases and is read in frame from base 1. Sequencing instrument: Illumina HiSeq 1500. TCRdb reran the public reads through fastp at Q25 and MiXCR, keeping productive beta chains. Rows merge per CDR3 protein into single entries with the most common DNA and genes. The sample table lists some 400,000 distinct CDR3 sequences, about 33% of them with a count of one. In total, the top ten clones hold roughly 13% of the sample. As for this clonotype: Its cognate antigen has yet to be identified. At one of its ends the junction is not consistent with the germline gene, which may arise from a read error.

This clonotype was sampled from a human donor in good health (CMV status not recorded). Some clones in this sample may be carry-over from other donors' samples. The chain is encoded by TRBV7-8 joined to TRBJ1-4; the central 8 bases match TRBD1. The sample consisted of PBMCs. This receptor carries the CDR3 CASSTTGVLSAANEQLFF. The nucleotide sequence is TGTGCCAGCAGCACGACAGGGGTCCTATCCGCCGCTAATGAACAACTGTTTTTT.